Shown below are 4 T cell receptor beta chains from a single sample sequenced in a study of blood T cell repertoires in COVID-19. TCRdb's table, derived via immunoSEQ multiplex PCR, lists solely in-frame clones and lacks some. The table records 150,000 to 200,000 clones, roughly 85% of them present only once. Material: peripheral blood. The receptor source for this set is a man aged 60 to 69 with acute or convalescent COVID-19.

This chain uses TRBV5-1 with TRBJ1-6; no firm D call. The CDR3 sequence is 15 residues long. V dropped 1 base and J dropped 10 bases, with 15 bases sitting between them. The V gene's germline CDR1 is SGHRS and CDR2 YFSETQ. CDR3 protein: CASSLWAPAVSPLHF. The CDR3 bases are TGCGCCAGCAGCTTGTGGGCCCCAGCAGTCTCACCCCTCCACTTT.

The CDR3: CASSGGQGVQPQHF. CDR3 DNA sequence: TGTGCCAGCAGTGGCGGACAGGGAGTTCAGCCCCAGCATTTT. This rearrangement joins TRBV27 to TRBJ1-5, with TRBD1 identical over 8 bases. Losses at the gene ends were 5 bases for V and 6 bases for J; bases not matched to a gene: 6. The CDR3 extends over 14 amino acids. CDR1 is MNHEY, CDR2 SMNVEV, per germline (reference sequence).

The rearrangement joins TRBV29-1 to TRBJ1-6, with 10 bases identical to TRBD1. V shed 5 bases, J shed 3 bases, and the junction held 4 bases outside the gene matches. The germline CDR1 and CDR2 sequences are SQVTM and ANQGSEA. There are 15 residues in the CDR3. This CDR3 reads CSVRTGGSYNSPLHF. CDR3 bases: TGCAGCGTTCGGACAGGGGGGAGCTATAATTCACCCCTCCACTTT.

In nucleotides, the CDR3 is TGCGCCAGCAGTGAGTCTAACCTATCGGGGGGCTACACCTTC. Protein: CASSESNLSGGYTF. The chain combines TRBV10-2 with TRBJ1-2; D unresolved. The CDR3 extends over 14 amino acids. The V gene lost 0 bases and the J gene lost 8 bases, with 13 bases spanning the gap. The germline V gene has CDR1 WSHSY and CDR2 SAAADI.